This TCR beta chain was sequenced for a study of T cells in localized non-small cell lung cancer. Study results and caveats: Peak T cell clonality was found in uninvolved adjacent lung, exceeding tumor. Sequence data derive from only one tumor region, so heterogeneity remains possible. Adjacent lung exhibited a median of 57 among the 100 most abundant tumor clones. The study linked higher blood T cell density to longer overall survival.

In the case of this clone: The target antigen is unknown.

This CDR3 contains 15 residues. J lost 0 bases, V lost 5 bases, and 4 bases had no gene match. Germline V gives CDR1 SGHTA, CDR2 FQGNSA. The repertoire was sequenced with immunoSEQ multiplex PCR; TCRdb's copy has only in-frame clones and lacks some. The data show tens of thousands of clones, with around 93% seen just once and roughly 4.1% held by the top ten. Sequenced material: peripheral blood, taken before any cancer treatment. The clonotype originates from a female donor of 60 years or more with stage II squamous cell lung carcinoma. The chain uses TRBV7-2 and TRBJ1-2, with 9 bases matching TRBD1. The CDR3 bases are TGTGCCAGCAGCCTCCGGGACAGGGCTAACTATGGCTACACCTTC. Translated: CASSLRDRANYGYTF.